Many counts were recorded for the clone carrying this T cell receptor beta chain. This CDR3 has 14 amino acids. Germline lookup yields CDR1 MDHEN and CDR2 SYDVKM. With V trimmed by 3 bases and J by 6 bases, 4 bases remained unmatched. This sample is drawn from a study of T cells in Graves' hyperthyroidism and ophthalmopathy. Amplification targeted TCR beta CDR3 regions from RNA transcripts. A set of HTBI primers served as the primers for a first-round RT-PCR of the TCR CDR3. TCRdb reprocessed the multiplex PCR reads with MiXCR, giving one entry per CDR3 protein. This table has nearly 250,000 distinct CDR3 sequences, about 15% appearing once. At least 3 on the Clinical Activity Score was recorded for ophthalmopathy patients, who also had NOSPECS grade at least 4 and duration under 3 months.

The chain combines TRBV28 with TRBJ2-7, with 11 positions matching TRBD2. This receptor was taken from a woman aged 18 to 35 with Graves' ophthalmopathy. The sample was blood. In nucleotides, the CDR3 is TGTGCCAGCAGTTTGACTAGCGGGAAGTCCGAGCAGTACTTC. Translation: CASSLTSGKSEQYF.